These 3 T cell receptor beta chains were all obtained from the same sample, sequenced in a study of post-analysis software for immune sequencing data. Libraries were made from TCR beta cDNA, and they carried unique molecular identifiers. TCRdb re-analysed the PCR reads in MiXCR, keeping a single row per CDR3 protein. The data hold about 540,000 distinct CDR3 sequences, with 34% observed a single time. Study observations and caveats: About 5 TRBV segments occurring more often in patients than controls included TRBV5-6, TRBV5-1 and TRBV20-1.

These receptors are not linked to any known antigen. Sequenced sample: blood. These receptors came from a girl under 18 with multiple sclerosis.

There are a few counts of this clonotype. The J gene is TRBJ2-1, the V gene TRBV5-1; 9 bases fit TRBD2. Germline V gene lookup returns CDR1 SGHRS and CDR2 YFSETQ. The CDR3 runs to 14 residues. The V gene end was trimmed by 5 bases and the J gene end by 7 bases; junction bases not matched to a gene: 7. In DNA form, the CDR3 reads TGCGCCAGCAGGGGGCTAGCGGGACCAAATGAGCAGTTCTTC. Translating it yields CASRGLAGPNEQFF. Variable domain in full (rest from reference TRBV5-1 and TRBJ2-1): KAGVTQTPRYLIKTRGQQVTLSCSPISGHRSVSWYQQTPGQGLQFLFEYFSETQRNKGNFPGRFSGRQFSNSRSEMNVSTLELGDSALYLCASRGLAGPNEQFFGPGTRLTVL.

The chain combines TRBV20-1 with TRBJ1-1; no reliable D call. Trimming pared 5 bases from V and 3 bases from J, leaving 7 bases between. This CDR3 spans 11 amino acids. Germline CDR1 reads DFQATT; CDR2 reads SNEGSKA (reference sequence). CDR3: CSAARDTEAFF. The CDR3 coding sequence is TGCAGTGCTGCAAGGGACACTGAAGCTTTCTTT.

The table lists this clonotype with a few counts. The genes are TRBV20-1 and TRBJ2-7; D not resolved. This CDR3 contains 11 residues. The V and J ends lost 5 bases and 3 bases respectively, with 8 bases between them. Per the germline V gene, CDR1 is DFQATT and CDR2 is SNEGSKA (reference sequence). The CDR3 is CSAHQHYEQYF. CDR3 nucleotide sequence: TGCAGTGCTCATCAACACTACGAGCAGTACTTC.